The entry below gives a single TCR beta chain sequence along with its context. This clonotype was picked up many times. The clone's antigen remains unknown. No base quality values were provided; no much bigger clone lies one nucleotide off. The library was generated by multiplex PCR. Sequencing took place on an Illumina HiSeq 4000. iRepertoire HTBI primers and Arm-PCR amplification of CDR3 regions were used to construct TCR beta libraries. PCR products were gel purified before sequencing. The original methods were these. A total of 62 TRBV and some 13 TRBJ segments were identified across samples and were used for gene usage analysis of CDR3 amino acid clonotypes. Filtered high-quality paired reads were merged into contigs using COPE and FqMerger. BLAST was used to align contigs to the IMGT TRBV, TRBD and TRBJ reference genes, and CDR3 was defined following IMGT. Any clonotype with a frequency above 0.1% was counted as a highly expanded clone. Repertoire diversity was measured by Shannon entropy, and V-J evenness by the Gini coefficient. Clonotypes shared by more than one individual were considered public. Using fastp trimming at Q25 and MiXCR clonotype assembly, TCRdb reanalyzed the public sequencing data and kept in-frame beta chains. Entries that share a CDR3 protein sequence are merged under the most common genes and DNA. Clone size and V and J calls follow TCRdb, not the original study. This sample lists 400,000 to 500,000 distinct CDR3 sequences; 21% were detected once. Roughly an eighth of the sample belongs to the ten largest clones.

This specimen comes from a study of regulatory T cells in long-lasting Graves disease (dated by TCRdb to the early 2020s). The study in broad terms: Persistent Graves' disease meant more than 5 years of antithyroid drug treatment with TSH receptor autoantibodies that stayed positive. Persistent Graves' disease patients were compared with newly diagnosed Graves' disease patients by peripheral blood TCR sequencing and RNA sequencing. The study was conducted in China and was registered as a clinical trial. A total of about 33 samples were covered by TCR sequencing, comprising roughly 13 persistent and approximately 20 newly diagnosed Graves' disease patients. Antithyroid drugs had been taken for approximately 10 years on average by persistent Graves' disease patients in the clinical cohort.

What the research found in general, with its limitations: Only the TCR beta chain was sequenced and analyzed. Persistent Graves' disease patients showed lower TCR Shannon entropy and fewer highly expanded clones than newly diagnosed patients, suggesting clonal expansion. Persistent patients shared more public clonotypes among themselves (more than 2,500) than newly diagnosed patients did (approximately 970). The study examined only peripheral blood because the primary lesion, thyroid tissue, could not be accessed. The authors acknowledged the small sample size as a limitation that may reduce accuracy.

The time point label corresponds to: persistent/refractory GD, antithyroid drugs over 5 years with positive TRAb. For both TCR sequencing and RNA sequencing, RNA was extracted from PBMCs using TRIzol. The diagnosis of Graves' disease followed American Thyroid Association guidelines. Patients for the study were recruited at an endocrinology department in Xi'an, China. From each patient, nine milliliters of peripheral blood was collected into an EDTA anticoagulant tube. PBMCs were isolated by Ficoll Paque Plus density gradient separation without further T cell sorting. An Agilent 2100 Bioanalyzer and agarose gel were used to check RNA quality, while a NanoDrop 2000 measured RNA concentration. Sequencing was performed on peripheral blood mononuclear cells (PBMCs), taken when the disease was refractory, from a patient treated with antithyroid drugs. The clonotype originates from a female donor with Graves disease.

The DNA is as follows: TGTGCCATTTCTATGGGAGAGACCCAGTACTTC. This is translated as CAISMGETQYF. The chain links TRBV10-3 with TRBJ2-5; no D gene can be assigned with confidence. Including cysteine and phenylalanine, the CDR3 has 11 amino acids. Just the 33-base CDR3 DNA is kept, in frame starting at base 1. The germline ends are 9 bases apart after V is trimmed by 9 bases and J by 4 bases. The germline V gene encodes CDR1 ENHRY and CDR2 SYGVKD.